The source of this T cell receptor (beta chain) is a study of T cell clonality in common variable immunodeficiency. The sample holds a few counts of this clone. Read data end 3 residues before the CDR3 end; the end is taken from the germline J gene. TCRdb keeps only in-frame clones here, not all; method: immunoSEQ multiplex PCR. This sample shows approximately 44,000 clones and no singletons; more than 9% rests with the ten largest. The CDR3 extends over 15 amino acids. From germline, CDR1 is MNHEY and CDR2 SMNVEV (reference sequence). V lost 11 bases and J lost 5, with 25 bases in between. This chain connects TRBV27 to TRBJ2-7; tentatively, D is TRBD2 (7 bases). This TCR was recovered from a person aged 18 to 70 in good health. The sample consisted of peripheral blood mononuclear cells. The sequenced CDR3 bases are TGTGCCGGAGGTTCTGGGGGGGGCGAGGAGGACGAG. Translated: CAGGSGGGEEDE. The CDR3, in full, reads CAGGSGGGEEDEQYF.